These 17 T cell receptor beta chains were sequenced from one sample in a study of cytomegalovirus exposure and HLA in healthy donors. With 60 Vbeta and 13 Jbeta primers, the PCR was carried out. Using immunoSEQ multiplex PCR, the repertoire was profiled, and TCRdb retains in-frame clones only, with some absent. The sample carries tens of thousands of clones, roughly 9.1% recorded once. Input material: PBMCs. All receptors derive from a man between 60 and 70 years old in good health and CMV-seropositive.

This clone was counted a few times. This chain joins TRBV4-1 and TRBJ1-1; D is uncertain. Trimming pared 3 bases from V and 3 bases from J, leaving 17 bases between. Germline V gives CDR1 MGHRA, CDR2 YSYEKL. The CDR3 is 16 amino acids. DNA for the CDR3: TGCGCCAGCAGCCACCTCCTCAGGTCGAGGGACACTGAAGCTTTCTTT. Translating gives CASSHLLRSRDTEAFF.

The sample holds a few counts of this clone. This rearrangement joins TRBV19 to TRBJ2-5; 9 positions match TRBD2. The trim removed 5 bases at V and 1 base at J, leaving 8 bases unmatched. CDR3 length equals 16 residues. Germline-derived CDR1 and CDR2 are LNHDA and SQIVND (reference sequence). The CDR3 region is CASSWAGGPRQETQYF. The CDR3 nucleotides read TGTGCCAGTAGTTGGGCGGGAGGGCCCCGCCAAGAGACCCAGTACTTC.

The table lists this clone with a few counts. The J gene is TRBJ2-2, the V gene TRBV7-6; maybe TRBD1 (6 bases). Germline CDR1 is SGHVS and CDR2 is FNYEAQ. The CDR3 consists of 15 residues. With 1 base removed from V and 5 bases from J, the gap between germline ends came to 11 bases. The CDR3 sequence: CASSLETGRTGELFF. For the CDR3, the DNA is TGTGCCAGCAGCTTAGAGACAGGTCGTACCGGGGAGCTGTTTTTT.

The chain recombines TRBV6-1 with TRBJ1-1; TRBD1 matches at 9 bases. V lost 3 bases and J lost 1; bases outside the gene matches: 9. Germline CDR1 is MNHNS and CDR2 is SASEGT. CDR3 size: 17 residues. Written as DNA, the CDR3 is TGTGCCAGCAGTGAGGGCCCCGGGACAGGGAGGAACACTGAAGCTTTCTTT. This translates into CASSEGPGTGRNTEAFF.

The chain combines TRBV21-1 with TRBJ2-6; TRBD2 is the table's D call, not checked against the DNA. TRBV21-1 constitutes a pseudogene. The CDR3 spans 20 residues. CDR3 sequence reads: CASSKGWGRGPSPGANVLTF. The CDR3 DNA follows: TGTGCCAGCAGCAAAGGTTGGGGGCGGGGGCCGAGCCCTGGGGCCAACGTCCTGACTTTC.

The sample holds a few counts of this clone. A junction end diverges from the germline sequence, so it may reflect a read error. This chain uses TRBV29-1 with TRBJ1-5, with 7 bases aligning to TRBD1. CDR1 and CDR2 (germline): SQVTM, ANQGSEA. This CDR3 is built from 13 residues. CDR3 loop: CSASGGSNQPQNF. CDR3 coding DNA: TGCAGCGCTTCAGGGGGAAGCAATCAGCCCCAGAATTTT.

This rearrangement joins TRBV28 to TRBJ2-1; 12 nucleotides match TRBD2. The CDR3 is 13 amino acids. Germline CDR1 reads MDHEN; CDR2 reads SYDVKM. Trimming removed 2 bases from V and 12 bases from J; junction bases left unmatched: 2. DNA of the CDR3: TGTGCCAGCAGTTTACTAGCGGGGGGGCCGCAGTTCTTC. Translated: CASSLLAGGPQFF.

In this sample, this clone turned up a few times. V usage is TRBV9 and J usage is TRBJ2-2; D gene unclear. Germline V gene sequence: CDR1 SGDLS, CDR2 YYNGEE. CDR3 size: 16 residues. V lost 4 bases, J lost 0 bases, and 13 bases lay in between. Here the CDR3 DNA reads TGTGCCAGCAGCCCGATAAGCGCAACGAACACCGGGGAGCTGTTTTTT. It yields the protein CASSPISATNTGELFF.

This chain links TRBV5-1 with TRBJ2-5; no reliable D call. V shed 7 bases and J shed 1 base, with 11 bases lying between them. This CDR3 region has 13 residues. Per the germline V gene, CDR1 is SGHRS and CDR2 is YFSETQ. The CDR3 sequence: CASSREVQETQYF. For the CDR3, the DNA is TGCGCCAGCTCCCGTGAGGTCCAAGAGACCCAGTACTTC.

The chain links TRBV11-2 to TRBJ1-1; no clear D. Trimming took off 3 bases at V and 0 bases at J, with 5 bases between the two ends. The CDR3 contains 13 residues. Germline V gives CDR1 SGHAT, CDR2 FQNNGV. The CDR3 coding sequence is TGTGCCAGCAGCTTTCGTTTGAACACTGAAGCTTTCTTT. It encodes CASSFRLNTEAFF.

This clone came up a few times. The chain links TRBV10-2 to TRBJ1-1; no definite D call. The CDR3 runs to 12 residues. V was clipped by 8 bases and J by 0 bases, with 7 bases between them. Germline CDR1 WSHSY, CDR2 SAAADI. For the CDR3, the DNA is TGCGCCAGCTCGCGGATGAACACTGAAGCTTTCTTT. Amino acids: CASSRMNTEAFF.

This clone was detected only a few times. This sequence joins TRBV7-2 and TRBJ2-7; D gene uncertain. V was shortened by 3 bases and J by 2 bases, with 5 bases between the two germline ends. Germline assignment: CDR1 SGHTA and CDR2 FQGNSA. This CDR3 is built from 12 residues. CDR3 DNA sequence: TGTGCCAGCAGCTTTTCAGCCTACGAGCAGTACTTC. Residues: CASSFSAYEQYF.

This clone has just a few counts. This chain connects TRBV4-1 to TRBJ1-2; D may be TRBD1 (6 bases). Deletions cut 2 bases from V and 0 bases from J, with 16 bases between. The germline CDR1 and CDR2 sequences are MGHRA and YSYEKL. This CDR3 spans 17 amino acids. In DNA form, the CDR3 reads TGCGCCAGCAGCCAATCGCCTTGGGACATCTCTAACTATGGCTACACCTTC. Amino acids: CASSQSPWDISNYGYTF.

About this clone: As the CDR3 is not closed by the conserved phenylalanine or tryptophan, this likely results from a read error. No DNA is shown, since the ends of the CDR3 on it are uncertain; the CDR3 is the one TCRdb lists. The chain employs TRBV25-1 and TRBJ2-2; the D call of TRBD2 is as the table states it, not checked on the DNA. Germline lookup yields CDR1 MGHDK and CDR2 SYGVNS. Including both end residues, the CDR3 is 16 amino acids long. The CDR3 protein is CASSPSSGANTGEMFL.

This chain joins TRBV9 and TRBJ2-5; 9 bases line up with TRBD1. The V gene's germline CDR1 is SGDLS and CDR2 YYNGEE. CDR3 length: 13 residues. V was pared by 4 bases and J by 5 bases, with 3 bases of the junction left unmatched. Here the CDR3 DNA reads TGTGCCAGCAGCCCGACAGGGGGGGAGACCCAGTACTTC. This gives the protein CASSPTGGETQYF.

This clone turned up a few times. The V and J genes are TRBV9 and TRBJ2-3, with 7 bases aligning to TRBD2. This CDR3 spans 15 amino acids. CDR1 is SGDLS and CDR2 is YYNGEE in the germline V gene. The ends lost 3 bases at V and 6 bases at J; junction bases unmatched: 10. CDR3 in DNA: TGTGCCAGCAGCGGGCCGGGGGGACCTCGGGATACGCAGTATTTT. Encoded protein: CASSGPGGPRDTQYF.

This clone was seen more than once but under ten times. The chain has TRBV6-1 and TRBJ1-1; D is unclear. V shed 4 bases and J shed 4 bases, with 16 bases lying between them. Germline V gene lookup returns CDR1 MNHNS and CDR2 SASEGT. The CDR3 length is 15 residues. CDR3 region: CASSARSGSSTEAFF. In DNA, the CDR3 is TGTGCCAGCAGTGCCCGATCCGGGTCGAGCACTGAAGCTTTCTTT.